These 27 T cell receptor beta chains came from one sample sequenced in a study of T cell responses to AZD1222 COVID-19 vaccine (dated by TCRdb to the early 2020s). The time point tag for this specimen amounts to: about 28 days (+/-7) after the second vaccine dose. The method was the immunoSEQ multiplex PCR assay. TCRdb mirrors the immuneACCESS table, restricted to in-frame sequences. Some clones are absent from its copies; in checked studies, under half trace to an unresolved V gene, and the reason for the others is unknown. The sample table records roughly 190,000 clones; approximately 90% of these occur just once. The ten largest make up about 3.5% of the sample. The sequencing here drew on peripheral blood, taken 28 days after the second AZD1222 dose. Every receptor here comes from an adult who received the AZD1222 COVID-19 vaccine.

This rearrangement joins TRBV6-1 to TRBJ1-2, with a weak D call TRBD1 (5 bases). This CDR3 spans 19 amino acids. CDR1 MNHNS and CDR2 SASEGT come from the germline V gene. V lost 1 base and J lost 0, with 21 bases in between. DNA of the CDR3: TGTGCCAGCAGTGAAGAGGAGTCGTGGGGATGGGGACCTAACTATGGCTACACCTTC. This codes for CASSEEESWGWGPNYGYTF.

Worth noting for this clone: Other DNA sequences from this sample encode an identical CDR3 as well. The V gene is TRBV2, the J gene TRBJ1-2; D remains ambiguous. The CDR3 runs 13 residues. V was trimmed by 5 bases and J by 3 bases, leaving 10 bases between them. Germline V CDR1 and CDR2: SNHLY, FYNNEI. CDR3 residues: CASSPRSDYGYTF. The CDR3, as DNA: TGTGCCAGCAGTCCCCGGAGCGACTATGGCTACACCTTC.

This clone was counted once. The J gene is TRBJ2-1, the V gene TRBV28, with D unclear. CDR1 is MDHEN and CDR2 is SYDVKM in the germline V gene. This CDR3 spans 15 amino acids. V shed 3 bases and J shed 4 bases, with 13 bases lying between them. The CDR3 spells CASSFVSTIYNEQFF. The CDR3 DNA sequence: TGTGCCAGCAGTTTTGTGTCTACCATTTACAATGAGCAGTTCTTC.

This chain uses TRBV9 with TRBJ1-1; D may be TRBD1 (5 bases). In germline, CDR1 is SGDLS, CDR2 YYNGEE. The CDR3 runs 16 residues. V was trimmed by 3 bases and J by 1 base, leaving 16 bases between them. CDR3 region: CASSDISRGQNTEAFF. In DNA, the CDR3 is TGTGCCAGCAGCGATATTTCTAGGGGCCAGAACACTGAAGCTTTCTTT.

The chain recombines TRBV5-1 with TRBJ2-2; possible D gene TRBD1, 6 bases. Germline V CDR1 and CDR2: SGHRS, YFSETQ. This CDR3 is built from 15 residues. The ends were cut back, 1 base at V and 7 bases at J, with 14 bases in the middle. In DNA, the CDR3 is TGCGCCAGCAGCTTGAATTCAGGGGTTGGCGGGGAGCTGTTTTTT. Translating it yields CASSLNSGVGGELFF.

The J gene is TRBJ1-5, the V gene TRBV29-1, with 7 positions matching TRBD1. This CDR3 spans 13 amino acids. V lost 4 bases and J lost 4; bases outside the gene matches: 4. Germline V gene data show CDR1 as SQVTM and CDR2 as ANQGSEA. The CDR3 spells CSVGRDRNQPQHF. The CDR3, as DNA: TGCAGCGTTGGAAGGGACAGAAATCAGCCCCAGCATTTT.

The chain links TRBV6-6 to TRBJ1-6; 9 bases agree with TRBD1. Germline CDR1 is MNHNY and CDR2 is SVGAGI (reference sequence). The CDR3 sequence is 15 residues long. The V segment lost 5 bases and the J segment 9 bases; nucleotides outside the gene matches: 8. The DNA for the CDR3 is TGTGCCAGCAGTCGAACCCGGGACAGGGTTTCACCCCTCCACTTT. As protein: CASSRTRDRVSPLHF.

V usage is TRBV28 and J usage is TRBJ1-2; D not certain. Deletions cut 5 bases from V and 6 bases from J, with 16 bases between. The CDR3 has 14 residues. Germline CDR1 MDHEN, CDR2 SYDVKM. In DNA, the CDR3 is TGTGCCAGCAGTCTGCCTTCGATAGGGAATGGCTACACCTTC. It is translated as CASSLPSIGNGYTF.

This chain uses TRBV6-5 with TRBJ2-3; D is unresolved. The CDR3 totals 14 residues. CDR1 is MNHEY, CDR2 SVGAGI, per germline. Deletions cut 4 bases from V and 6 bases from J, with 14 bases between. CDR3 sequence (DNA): TGTGCCAGCAGTTCACTGGCTTATTGGGATACGCAGTATTTT. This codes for CASSSLAYWDTQYF.

The CDR3 DNA reads TGTGCCAGCAGTTTTCCCCGCCGCCGGGTCGACGAGCAGTACTTC. Protein: CASSFPRRRVDEQYF. V gene TRBV28 combines with J gene TRBJ2-7; no clear D. Between the trimmed V and J ends, which lost 3 bases and 5 bases, there was a span of 17 bases. The CDR3 spans 15 residues. Per the germline V gene, CDR1 is MDHEN and CDR2 is SYDVKM.

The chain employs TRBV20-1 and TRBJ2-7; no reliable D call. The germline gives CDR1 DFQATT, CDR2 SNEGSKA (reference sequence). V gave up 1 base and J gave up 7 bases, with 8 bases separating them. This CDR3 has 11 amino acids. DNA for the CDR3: TGCAGTGCTAGAGGACCCGTTGAGCAGTACTTC. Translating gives CSARGPVEQYF.

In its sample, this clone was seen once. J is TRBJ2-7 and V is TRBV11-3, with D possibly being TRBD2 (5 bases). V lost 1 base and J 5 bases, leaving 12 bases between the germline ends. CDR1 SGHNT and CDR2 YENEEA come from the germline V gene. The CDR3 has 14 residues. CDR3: CASSLGRLADEQYF. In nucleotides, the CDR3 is TGTGCCAGCAGCTTAGGACGCCTAGCCGACGAGCAGTACTTC.

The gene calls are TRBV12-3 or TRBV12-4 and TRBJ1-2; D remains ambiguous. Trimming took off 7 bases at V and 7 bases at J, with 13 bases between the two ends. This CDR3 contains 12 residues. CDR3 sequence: CASNIGRSGYTF. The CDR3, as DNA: TGTGCCAGCAATATAGGGAGGAGTGGCTACACCTTC.

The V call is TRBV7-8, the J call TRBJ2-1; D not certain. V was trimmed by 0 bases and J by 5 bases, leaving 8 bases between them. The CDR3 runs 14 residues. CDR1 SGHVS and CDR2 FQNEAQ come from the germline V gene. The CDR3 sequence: CASSLAPQNNEQFF. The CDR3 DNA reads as TGTGCCAGCAGCTTAGCTCCTCAGAACAATGAGCAGTTCTTC.

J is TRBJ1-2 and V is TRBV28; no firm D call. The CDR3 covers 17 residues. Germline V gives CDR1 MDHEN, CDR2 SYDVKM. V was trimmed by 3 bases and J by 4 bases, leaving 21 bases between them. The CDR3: CASSFPSSKVGIYGYTF. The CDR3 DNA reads TGTGCCAGCAGTTTCCCCTCATCGAAGGTAGGTATCTATGGCTACACCTTC.

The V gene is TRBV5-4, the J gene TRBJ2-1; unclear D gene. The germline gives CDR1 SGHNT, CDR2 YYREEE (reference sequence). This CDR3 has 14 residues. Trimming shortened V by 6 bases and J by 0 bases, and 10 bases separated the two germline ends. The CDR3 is CASTTGSSYNEQFF. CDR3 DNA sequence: TGTGCCAGCACCACTGGCAGCTCCTACAATGAGCAGTTCTTC.

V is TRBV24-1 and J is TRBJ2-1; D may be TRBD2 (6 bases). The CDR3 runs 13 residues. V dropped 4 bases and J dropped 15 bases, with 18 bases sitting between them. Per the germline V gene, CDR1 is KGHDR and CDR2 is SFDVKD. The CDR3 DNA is TGTGCCACCAGTGACCCGGGACTGAGATTTTGGTTCTTC. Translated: CATSDPGLRFWFF.

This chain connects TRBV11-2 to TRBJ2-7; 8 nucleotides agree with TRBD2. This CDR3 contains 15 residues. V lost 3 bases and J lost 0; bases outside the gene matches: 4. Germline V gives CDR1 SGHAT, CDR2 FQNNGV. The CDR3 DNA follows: TGTGCCAGCAGCTTCGAGCGGGGGCGCTCCTACGAGCAGTACTTC. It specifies CASSFERGRSYEQYF.

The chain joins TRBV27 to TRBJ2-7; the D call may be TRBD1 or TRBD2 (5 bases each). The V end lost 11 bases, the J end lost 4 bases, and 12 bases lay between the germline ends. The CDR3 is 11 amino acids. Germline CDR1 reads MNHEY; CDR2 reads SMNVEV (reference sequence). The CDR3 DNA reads TGTGCCTGCCACTGGGGGTACGAGCAGTACTTC. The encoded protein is CACHWGYEQYF.

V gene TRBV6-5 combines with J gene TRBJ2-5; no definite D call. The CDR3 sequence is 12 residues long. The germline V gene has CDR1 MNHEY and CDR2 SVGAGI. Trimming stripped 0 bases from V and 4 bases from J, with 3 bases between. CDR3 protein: CASSYSAETQYF. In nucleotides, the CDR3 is TGTGCCAGCAGTTACTCTGCAGAGACCCAGTACTTC.

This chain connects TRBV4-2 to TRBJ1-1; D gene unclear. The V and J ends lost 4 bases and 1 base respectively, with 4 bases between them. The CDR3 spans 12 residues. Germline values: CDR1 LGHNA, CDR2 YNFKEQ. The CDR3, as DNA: TGTGCCAGCAGCCGAGAGAACACTGAAGCTTTCTTT. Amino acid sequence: CASSRENTEAFF.

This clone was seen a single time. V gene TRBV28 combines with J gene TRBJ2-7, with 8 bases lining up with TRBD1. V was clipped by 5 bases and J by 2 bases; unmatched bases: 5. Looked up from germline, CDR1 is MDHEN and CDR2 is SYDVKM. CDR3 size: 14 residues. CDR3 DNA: TGTGCCAGCAGTCTCGGACAGGGTCCCTACGAGCAGTACTTC. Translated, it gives CASSLGQGPYEQYF.

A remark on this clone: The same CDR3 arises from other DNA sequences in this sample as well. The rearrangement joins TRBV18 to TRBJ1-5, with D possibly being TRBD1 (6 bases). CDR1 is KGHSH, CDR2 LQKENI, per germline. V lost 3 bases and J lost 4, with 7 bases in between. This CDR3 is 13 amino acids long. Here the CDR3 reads CASSPTGNQPQHF. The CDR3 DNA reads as TGTGCCAGCTCACCCACAGGGAATCAGCCCCAGCATTTT.

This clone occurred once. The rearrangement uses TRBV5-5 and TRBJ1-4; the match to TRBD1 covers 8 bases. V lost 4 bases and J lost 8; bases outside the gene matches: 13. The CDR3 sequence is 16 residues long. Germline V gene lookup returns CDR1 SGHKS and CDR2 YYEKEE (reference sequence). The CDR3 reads CASSEDRGRAGEKLFF. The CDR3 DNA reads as TGTGCCAGCAGCGAAGACAGGGGCAGAGCGGGGGAAAAACTGTTTTTT.

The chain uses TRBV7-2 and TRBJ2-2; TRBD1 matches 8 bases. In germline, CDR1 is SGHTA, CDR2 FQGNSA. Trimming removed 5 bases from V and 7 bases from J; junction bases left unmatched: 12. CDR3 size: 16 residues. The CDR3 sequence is CASSLQRQGAGGELFF. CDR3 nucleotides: TGTGCCAGCAGCCTCCAGAGGCAGGGGGCGGGCGGGGAGCTGTTTTTT.

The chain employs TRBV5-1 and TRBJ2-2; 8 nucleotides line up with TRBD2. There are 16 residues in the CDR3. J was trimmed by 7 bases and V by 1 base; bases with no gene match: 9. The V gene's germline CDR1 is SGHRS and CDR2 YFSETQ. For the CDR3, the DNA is TGCGCCAGCAGCTTGAAGAGCGGGGGAGGCGGCGGGGAGCTGTTTTTT. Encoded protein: CASSLKSGGGGGELFF.

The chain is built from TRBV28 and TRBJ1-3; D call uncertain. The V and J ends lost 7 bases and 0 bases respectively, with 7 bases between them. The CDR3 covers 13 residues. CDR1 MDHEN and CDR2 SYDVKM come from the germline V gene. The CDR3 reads CASTSPSGNTIYF. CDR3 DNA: TGTGCCAGCACCTCTCCCTCTGGAAACACCATATATTTT.